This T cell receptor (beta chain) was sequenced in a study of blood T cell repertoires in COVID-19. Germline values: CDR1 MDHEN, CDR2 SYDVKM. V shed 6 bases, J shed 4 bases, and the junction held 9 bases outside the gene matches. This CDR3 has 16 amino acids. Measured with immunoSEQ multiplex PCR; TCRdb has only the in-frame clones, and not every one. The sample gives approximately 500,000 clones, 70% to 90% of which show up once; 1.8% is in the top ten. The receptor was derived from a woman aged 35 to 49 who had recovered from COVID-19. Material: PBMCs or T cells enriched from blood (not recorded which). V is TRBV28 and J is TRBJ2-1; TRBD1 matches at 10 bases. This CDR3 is CASSRTPGQGYNEQFF. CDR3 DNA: TGTGCCAGCAGCCGGACCCCGGGACAGGGGTACAATGAGCAGTTCTTC.